The 21 T cell receptor beta chains below were found in one sample sequenced in a study of blood T cells in healthy people across ages. Primed by a sample-barcoded 5' primer and a J-beta primer mix, a second PCR proceeded for about 6 to 12 cycles. Each CDR3 protein gets one entry after TCRdb re-called the 5' RACE reads with MiXCR. The sample holds 700,000 or so distinct CDR3 sequences, roughly two fifths seen once. Sequencing was performed on blood. Receptor source: a man older than 75 in good health.

In regard to this clonotype: A read error may explain this, as a much larger clone is one base away. This chain joins TRBV7-2 and TRBJ2-4, with no clear D. The better agreement between TRBJ2-7 and the DNA end casts doubt on the J call. In germline, CDR1 is SGHTA, CDR2 FQGNSA. The CDR3 contains 12 residues. CDR3 bases: TGTGCCGGCAGCTTAGACCACTACGAGCAGTACTTC. It yields the protein CAGSLDHYEQYF.

This chain joins TRBV7-2 and TRBJ1-6, with D unclear. Looked up from germline, CDR1 is SGHTA and CDR2 is FQGNSA. The length of the CDR3 is 19 residues. V shed 1 base and J shed 1 base, with 17 bases lying between them. The CDR3 loop reads CASSLGGNAARSYNSPLHF. CDR3 DNA sequence: TGTGCCAGCAGCTTAGGGGGTAACGCCGCGAGGTCCTATAATTCACCCCTCCACTTT. Full variable domain (missing parts from reference TRBV7-2 and TRBJ1-6): GAGVSQSPSNKVTEKGKDVELRCDPISGHTALYWYRQSLGQGLEFLIYFQGNSAPDKSGLPSDRFSAERTGGSVSTLTIQRTQQEDSAVYLCASSLGGNAARSYNSPLHFGNGTRLTVT.

The table lists this clonotype with a few counts. This chain uses TRBV20-1 with TRBJ1-2; D is perhaps TRBD1 (6 bases). CDR1 and CDR2 (germline): DFQATT, SNEGSKA (reference sequence). CDR3 length: 15 amino acids. The ends were cut back, 3 bases at V and 7 bases at J, with 21 bases in the middle. CDR3 DNA sequence: TGCAGTGCTAGTGGGGGCCGGGGGCAAGTATTTGGCTACACCTTC. Its translation is CSASGGRGQVFGYTF.

The chain combines TRBV5-1 with TRBJ2-7; 8 bases fit TRBD2. J lost 4 bases, V lost 4 bases, and 10 bases had no gene match. Germline CDR1 reads SGHRS; CDR2 reads YFSETQ. The CDR3 has 15 residues. The CDR3 reads CASSQGLAVEYEQYF. The CDR3 DNA sequence: TGCGCCAGCAGCCAAGGACTAGCTGTTGAGTACGAGCAGTACTTC.

This clonotype was counted many times. The chain uses TRBV20-1 and TRBJ2-1, with 10 bases aligning to TRBD2. V dropped 0 bases and J dropped 7; count of bases not matched to a gene: 6. The CDR3 covers 15 residues. CDR1 and CDR2 (germline): DFQATT, SNEGSKA (reference sequence). The chain's CDR3 is CSARDRLAGVNEQFF. In nucleotides, the CDR3 is TGCAGTGCTAGAGATCGTCTAGCGGGAGTGAATGAGCAGTTCTTC.

This clonotype has a handful of counts. This sequence joins TRBV27 and TRBJ2-7, with D tentatively TRBD2 (5 bases). Germline V gene lookup returns CDR1 MNHEY and CDR2 SMNVEV (reference sequence). V lost 2 bases and J lost 7, with 21 bases in between. This CDR3 is 16 amino acids long. The CDR3 DNA reads as TGTGCCAGCAGTTTACTACTGGGAGCCTCCTACAATGAGCAGTACTTC. Protein: CASSLLLGASYNEQYF.

In its sample, this clonotype was seen a few times. This chain uses TRBV7-2 with TRBJ1-4; D call uncertain. This CDR3 region has 15 residues. The V and J ends lost 0 bases and 3 bases respectively, with 8 bases between them. Germline V lookup: CDR1 SGHTA, CDR2 FQGNSA. CDR3 DNA sequence: TGTGCCAGCAGCTTAGCGCGTACAGCTAATGAAAAACTGTTTTTT. It encodes CASSLARTANEKLFF.

This chain uses TRBV6-2 or TRBV6-3 with TRBJ2-1; 9 nucleotides agree with TRBD2. After removal of 2 bases from V and 6 bases from J, the junction contained 5 bases not matched to a gene. The germline gives CDR1 MNHEY, CDR2 SVGEGT. CDR3 size: 15 residues. The CDR3 loop reads CASSYGRGGFNEQFF. As DNA, the CDR3 is TGTGCCAGCAGTTACGGGCGGGGGGGTTTCAATGAGCAGTTCTTC.

The gene calls are TRBV4-2 and TRBJ2-4; 9 bases fit TRBD1. With the DNA end fitting TRBJ2-5 better, the J assignment may be wrong. The V gene's germline CDR1 is LGHNA and CDR2 YNFKEQ. CDR3 length equals 15 residues. The CDR3 DNA is TGTGCCAGCAGCCACCCGACAGGGGGAGGGGGGACCCAGTACTTC. Translated, it gives CASSHPTGGGGTQYF.

A single count supports this clonotype. The rearrangement joins TRBV12-3 or TRBV12-4 to TRBJ1-1; the match to TRBD1 covers 7 bases. The CDR3 loop spans 14 amino acids. With V trimmed by 4 bases and J by 8 bases, 10 bases remained unmatched. CDR3 protein: CASSSTGQSIEAFF. DNA for the CDR3: TGTGCCAGCAGTTCGACGGGACAGTCAATCGAAGCTTTCTTT.

This clonotype was recorded once. The chain joins TRBV7-2 to TRBJ2-6, with a tentative D call TRBD2 (5 bases). V was pared by 8 bases and J by 3 bases, with 17 bases between. Germline V gene lookup returns CDR1 SGHTA and CDR2 FQGNSA. The CDR3 spans 16 residues. The CDR3 DNA reads TGTGCCAGCGACCTCTACATCGGGATTGGGGCCAACGTCCTGACTTTC. Protein: CASDLYIGIGANVLTF.

The V and J genes are TRBV9 and TRBJ2-1, with D possibly being TRBD2 (7 bases). This CDR3 is 16 amino acids long. V was pared by 4 bases and J by 3 bases, with 17 bases between. Germline lookup yields CDR1 SGDLS and CDR2 YYNGEE. CDR3 in DNA: TGTGCCAGCAGCCCCCTGGGGAGGGGGGGCTACAATGAGCAGTTCTTC. Protein product: CASSPLGRGGYNEQFF.

This chain joins TRBV15 and TRBJ1-2, with 9 positions matching TRBD1. The ends lost 0 bases at V and 4 bases at J; junction bases unmatched: 3. Per germline, CDR1 LNHNV and CDR2 YYDKDF (reference sequence). This CDR3 comprises 15 residues. CDR3 DNA sequence: TGTGCCACCAGCAGAGAGAGGGGACAGGGCTATGGCTACACCTTC. Translation: CATSRERGQGYGYTF.

V usage is TRBV15 and J usage is TRBJ2-6; 7 bases map to TRBD1. Unmatched junction bases numbered 7, after V lost 1 base and J lost 4 bases. The CDR3 covers 17 residues. Looked up from germline, CDR1 is LNHNV and CDR2 is YYDKDF (reference sequence). The CDR3 sequence: CATSRGTQGWGANVLTF. The CDR3 DNA reads TGTGCCACCAGCAGAGGCACACAGGGGTGGGGGGCCAACGTCCTGACTTTC.

In its sample, this clonotype was seen a few times. The rearrangement uses TRBV24-1 and TRBJ2-1; the match to TRBD2 covers 14 bases. Trimming at V came to 4 bases and at J to 6 bases, leaving 7 bases not matched to a gene. Germline lookup yields CDR1 KGHDR and CDR2 SFDVKD. The CDR3 sequence is 17 residues long. The CDR3 loop reads CATSEPGTSGGVNEQFF. CDR3 DNA sequence: TGTGCCACCAGTGAACCCGGGACTAGCGGGGGTGTCAATGAGCAGTTCTTC.

J is TRBJ2-7 and V is TRBV27; 13 bases map to TRBD2. Germline loops: CDR1 MNHEY, CDR2 SMNVEV (reference sequence). After removal of 6 bases from V and 4 bases from J, the junction contained 12 bases not matched to a gene. CDR3 size: 17 residues. CDR3 in amino acids: CASRPDRGLAGAYEQYF. CDR3 nucleotides: TGTGCCAGCAGGCCAGACCGAGGACTAGCGGGAGCATACGAGCAGTACTTC.

This clonotype was counted only a few times. This chain links TRBV12-3 or TRBV12-4 with TRBJ2-4; 9 nucleotides agree with TRBD2. There are 21 residues in the CDR3. V shed 1 base, J shed 2 bases, and the junction held 18 bases outside the gene matches. This CDR3 reads CASSLVTVGARGRASKNIQYF. CDR3 coding DNA: TGTGCCAGCAGTTTAGTGACAGTAGGTGCGCGCGGGAGGGCGTCCAAAAACATTCAGTACTTC.

V usage is TRBV4-2 and J usage is TRBJ1-4; the D gene is possibly TRBD1 (6 bases). Germline loops: CDR1 LGHNA, CDR2 YNFKEQ. The CDR3 totals 14 residues. Trimming cost V 4 bases and J 7 bases, with 13 bases left between them. As DNA, the CDR3 is TGTGCCAGCAGCCCTAGGGGGGCGGGTGAAAAACTGTTTTTT. This encodes CASSPRGAGEKLFF.

In the case of this clonotype: Being one base from a much bigger clone, this may be a read error. The J gene is TRBJ2-1, the V gene TRBV18; D is perhaps TRBD1 or TRBD2 (5 bases each). The CDR3 runs 16 residues. Germline V gene lookup returns CDR1 KGHSH and CDR2 LQKENI. The CDR3 region has the DNA TGTGCCAGCTCACCGCGGACGGGGCAGGGCTACAATGAGCGGTTCTTC. It codes for CASSPRTGQGYNERFF. Full variable domain (outside the CDR3, taken from reference TRBV18 and TRBJ2-1): NAGVMQNPRHLVRRRGQEARLRCSPMKGHSHVYWYRQLPEEGLKFMVYLQKENIIDESGMPKERFSAEFPKEGPSILRIQQVVRGDSAAYFCASSPRTGQGYNERFFGPGTRLTVL.

This clonotype was recorded at least ten times. This chain connects TRBV13 to TRBJ2-4, with a possible D match to TRBD1 (6 bases). Per germline, CDR1 PRHDT and CDR2 FYEKMQ (reference sequence). Trimming took off 5 bases at V and 0 bases at J, with 17 bases between the two ends. This CDR3 is 17 amino acids long. For the CDR3, the DNA is TGTGCCAGCAGCGGACAGCCATTCAGGGGAGCCAAAAACATTCAGTACTTC. Protein sequence: CASSGQPFRGAKNIQYF.

This clonotype was seen a few times. DNA for the CDR3: TGTGCCAGCAGCGCGTCCCCACAGAACCCTCCACTTCATACGCAGTATTTT. This encodes CASSASPQNPPLHTQYF. This chain connects TRBV7-2 to TRBJ2-3; D gene unclear. This CDR3 has 17 amino acids. V was cut by 5 bases and J by 7 bases, with 25 bases left in between. Per germline, CDR1 SGHTA and CDR2 FQGNSA.